These T cell receptor beta chains were read from a single sample in a study of blood T cell repertoires in COVID-19. Assay: immunoSEQ multiplex PCR; the TCRdb copy retains only in-frame clones and omits some. The sample lists about 210,000 clones, roughly 85% occurring once. Sequencing was performed on PBMCs or T cells enriched from blood (not recorded which). These receptors came from a man aged 35 to 55 who had recovered from COVID-19. Both conserved end residues are part of each CDR3. D genes are given only for firm matches. Size tells how often a clone was seen (once, few, many) or the class of an expanded clone, and some rows leave it out.

TRBV4-3	TRBJ1-5	-	-	TGCGCCAGCAGCCAAGATCTCAGGGATCAGCCCCAGCATTTT	CASSQDLRDQPQHF
TRBV5-1	TRBJ2-7	TRBD2	few	TGCGCCAGCAGCTCCGGACTAGCGGGAGTCTACGAGCAGTACTTC	CASSSGLAGVYEQYF
TRBV2	TRBJ1-5	-	-	TGTGCCAGCAGTGAATTCGGGACTCAGCATTTT	CASSEFGTQHF
TRBV5-1	TRBJ2-7	TRBD1	-	TGCGCCAGCAGCCTCCGGGACAGGGTCTACGAGCAGTACTTC	CASSLRDRVYEQYF
TRBV19	TRBJ1-1	-	-	TGTGCCAGTAGTATCGGAGGTAGGGGGGGGAACACTGAAGCTTTCTTT	CASSIGGRGGNTEAFF
TRBV10-3	TRBJ2-7	-	-	TGTGCCATCAGTGAGTCGCTGCAGGGCTCCTACGAGCAGTACTTC	CAISESLQGSYEQYF
TRBV6-2/TRBV6-3	TRBJ1-2	TRBD1	-	TGTGCCAGCAGCTCCCGAAACGCACCAACAGGGGGCAGGGATGGCTACACCTTC	CASSSRNAPTGGRDGYTF
TRBV7-3	TRBJ2-7	TRBD2	-	TGTGCCAGCAGCTTGGAGGGAGGGCTGGGCTACGAGCAGTACTTC	CASSLEGGLGYEQYF
TRBV24-1	TRBJ2-5	TRBD1	-	TGTGCCACCAGTGATCACAGGGGAGAGACCCAGTACTTC	CATSDHRGETQYF
TRBV7-3	TRBJ2-5	-	-	TGTGCCAGCAGCTTAACAGCGGGCCGGTTGGAGACCCAGTACTTC	CASSLTAGRLETQYF
TRBV7-2	TRBJ2-6	-	-	TGTGCCAGCAGCTTAGCGGGAGGCTCTGGGGCCAACGTCCTGACTTTC	CASSLAGGSGANVLTF
TRBV12-3/TRBV12-4	TRBJ2-7	TRBD1	few	TGTGCCAGCAGCATGACAGGGATATACGAGCAGTACTTC	CASSMTGIYEQYF
TRBV30	TRBJ1-2	TRBD1	-	TGTGCCTGGGGTAAGGGACAGAACTATGGCTACACCTTC	CAWGKGQNYGYTF
TRBV7-2	TRBJ2-7	TRBD2	-	TGTGCCAGCAGCAGACTAGCGGGAGGGGGAGAGCAGTACTTC	CASSRLAGGGEQYF
TRBV9	TRBJ2-3	TRBD1	-	TGTGCCAGCAGCCAAAATGACAGGGCCTCATACACAGATACGCAGTATTTT	CASSQNDRASYTDTQYF
TRBV6-5	TRBJ2-7	TRBD1	-	TGTGCCAGCAGTAGGGACAGGGACTACGAGCAGTACTTC	CASSRDRDYEQYF
TRBV13	TRBJ1-5	-	-	TGTGCCAGCAGCCACTCAGGACAGCCTAATCAGCCCCAGCATTTT	CASSHSGQPNQPQHF
TRBV7-6	TRBJ1-3	-	-	TGTGCCAGCAGCTTGTCCCCCGGCTCTGGAAACACCATATATTTT	CASSLSPGSGNTIYF
TRBV4-3	TRBJ1-2	TRBD1	-	TGCGCCAGCAGCCAAGATTTGGACAGGGGGCGTTTCGACTATGGCTACACCTTC	CASSQDLDRGRFDYGYTF
TRBV28	TRBJ2-7	-	once	TGTGCCAGCAGCGATCAGGTATCCTACGAGCAGTACTTC	CASSDQVSYEQYF
TRBV3-1/TRBV3-2	TRBJ2-2	-	-	TGTGCCAGCAGCCCCACCAGGATTGACACCGGGGAGCTGTTTTTT	CASSPTRIDTGELFF
TRBV13	TRBJ2-1	TRBD2	-	TGTGCCAGCAGCTTAACTAGCGGGATATTCAGTGAGCAGTTCTTC	CASSLTSGIFSEQFF
TRBV25-1	TRBJ1-1	TRBD1	-	TGTGCCAGCAGTGCTGACAGGGTTATGAGCACTGAAGCTTTCTTT	CASSADRVMSTEAFF
TRBV6-2/TRBV6-3	TRBJ2-7	TRBD1	few	TGTGCCAGCAGTTCGACAGGGAGAGCCTTCGAGCAGTACTTC	CASSSTGRAFEQYF
TRBV7-9	TRBJ1-2	TRBD1	-	TGTGCCAGCAGCTGGAGTCCGACAGGGGATGGCTACACCTTC	CASSWSPTGDGYTF
TRBV6-2/TRBV6-3	TRBJ2-1	TRBD2	-	TGTGCCAGCAGTCTAGCGGGAGATGGTCCCGGTGAGCAGTTCTTC	CASSLAGDGPGEQFF
TRBV2	TRBJ1-5	-	-	TGTGCCAGCGGGGCGGGATTTGACAATCAGCCCCAGCATTTT	CASGAGFDNQPQHF
TRBV5-1	TRBJ2-1	TRBD2	-	TGCGCCAGCAGCTTGGCGGTGGGAGGGCCTATCGATGAGCAGTTCTTC	CASSLAVGGPIDEQFF
TRBV28	TRBJ1-1	TRBD1	-	TGTGCCAGCAGTCCCCGACAGGGATCTGAAGCTTTCTTT	CASSPRQGSEAFF
TRBV19	TRBJ1-2	-	once	TGTGCCAGTAGTGCTGGACAGCTTGGCTACACCTTC	CASSAGQLGYTF
TRBV5-4	TRBJ2-7	-	-	TGTGCCAGCAGCTTCGGCGGGGCGGTGGACGAGCAGTACTTC	CASSFGGAVDEQYF
TRBV27	TRBJ2-3	TRBD1	-	TGTGCCAGCACTAAGGGGACAGCTTACACAGATACGCAGTATTTT	CASTKGTAYTDTQYF
TRBV7-3	TRBJ2-1	TRBD2	-	TGTGCCAGCAGCTCAACGGGGGGAAGGGACAATGAGCAGTTCTTC	CASSSTGGRDNEQFF
TRBV19	TRBJ2-5	-	-	TGTGCCAGTAGTAATCGGTATTCGGAGACCCAGTACTTC	CASSNRYSETQYF
TRBV9	TRBJ1-3	-	-	TGTGCCAGCAGCGTAGGCCGGGAGTCAGGGTTTTTGGCTGGAAACACCATATATTTT	CASSVGRESGFLAGNTIYF
TRBV10-3	TRBJ2-7	TRBD1	once	TGTGCCATCAGTGAGTCGGGACAGGGGAACACCAACGAGCAGTACTTC	CAISESGQGNTNEQYF
TRBV7-9	TRBJ2-2	TRBD1	-	TGTGCCAGCAGCTCCCTTGGACAGGGGGCTTATTCGACCGGGGAGCTGTTTTTT	CASSSLGQGAYSTGELFF
TRBV6-5	TRBJ2-7	-	-	TGTGCCAGCAGCCGCGAGGGGGTAACCTCCTACGAGCAGTACTTC	CASSREGVTSYEQYF
TRBV5-4	TRBJ2-1	TRBD2	-	TGTGCCAGCAGCGGGAGACTAGCCAATGAGCAGTTCTTC	CASSGRLANEQFF
TRBV7-2	TRBJ2-5	-	-	TGTGCCAGCAGCTTATCTCCAGGGCAAGAGACCCAGTACTTC	CASSLSPGQETQYF
TRBV30	TRBJ1-2	TRBD1	-	TGTGCCTGGATAGGGGACAGGGTCGGCGGCTACACCTTC	CAWIGDRVGGYTF
TRBV5-4	TRBJ1-4	TRBD1	once	TGTGCCAGCACCTCGTTGGGGACAGGGTTTAAAAATGAAAAACTGTTTTTT	CASTSLGTGFKNEKLFF
TRBV28	TRBJ1-2	-	-	TGTGCCAGCACTTCTACTAACTATGGCTACACCTTC	CASTSTNYGYTF
TRBV19	TRBJ1-4	-	-	TGTGCCAGTAGTCTCTACAGGGAAACTAATGAAAAACTGTTTTTT	CASSLYRETNEKLFF
TRBV29-1	TRBJ2-6	-	-	TGCAGCGTTGACAGTTCTGGGGCCAACGTCCTGACTTTC	CSVDSSGANVLTF
TRBV11-2	TRBJ1-2	-	-	TGTGCCAGCAGCGAGCGGGACAAGGGGCGCTATGGCTACACCTTC	CASSERDKGRYGYTF
TRBV4-1	TRBJ2-3	-	-	TGCGCCAGCAGCCTCAGGGGCACAGATACGCAGTATTTT	CASSLRGTDTQYF
TRBV12-3/TRBV12-4	TRBJ1-2	-	-	TGTGCCAGCAGTTTAAGGAGTAACTATGGCTACACCTTC	CASSLRSNYGYTF
TRBV7-3	TRBJ2-1	-	-	TGTGCCAGCAGCTTAAAGGGGGGGCCTGGTGAGCAGTTCTTC	CASSLKGGPGEQFF
TRBV6-5	TRBJ2-7	TRBD2	-	TGTGCCAGCAGTTACTCGAGGACTAGCGGCGACTACGAGCAGTACTTC	CASSYSRTSGDYEQYF
TRBV27	TRBJ1-2	-	few	TGTGCCAGCAGTTTATGGGGGGGCGCTCCCTATGGCTACACCTTC	CASSLWGGAPYGYTF